The table lists the clone carrying this T cell receptor (beta chain) with a few counts. The antigen is undetermined. Noted time point: healthy volunteer bleed at 6 weeks. Sequencing started from total RNA isolated from unfractionated whole blood. What the library attached to individual cDNA molecules were unique molecular identifiers. In the authors' workflow: Sample-level TCR yields exhibited a median of approximately 89,000, with a range of roughly 23,224 to 750,000. TCRdb re-analysed the RACE reads in MiXCR, keeping a single row per CDR3 protein. In this record, the V and J calls reflect TCRdb's handling and not the investigators' own analysis. The sample shows 44,000 or so distinct CDR3 sequences, around 3.4% of them seen only once. The sample is drawn from a study of human T cells and chemical hapten exposure. Overall study context: How much TCR each sample yielded varied, mostly because pooled library volumes differed slightly.

Study-wide results and caveats: The study found that DPC sensitization did not change TCRs above 1 in 1000 frequency.

Looked up from germline, CDR1 is DFQATT and CDR2 is SNEGSKA (reference sequence). The CDR3 totals 15 residues. The V end lost 6 bases, the J end lost 0 bases, and 12 bases lay between the germline ends. The receptor was derived from a human donor in good health. Some clones in this sample may be carry-over from other donors' samples. The sequencing input was whole blood. The chain employs TRBV20-1 and TRBJ1-6, with TRBD1 as a possible D gene (5 bases). The CDR3 DNA sequence: TGCAGTGCCCGGGGGGTCAGCTCCTATAATTCACCCCTCCACTTT. It translates to CSARGVSSYNSPLHF.